These T cell receptor beta chains were read from a single sample in a study of OX40 agonist ivuxolimab in advanced cancers. Using immunoSEQ multiplex PCR, the repertoire was profiled, and TCRdb retains in-frame clones only, with some absent. Seen here are about 58,000 clones, approximately 78% observed once, and the top ten hold 0.75%. This specimen consisted of CD4+ or CD8+ T cells sorted from blood, obtained in a trial of the OX40 agonist ivuxolimab. The source is an adult with an advanced solid tumor such as melanoma, head and neck, liver or kidney cancer. Each CDR3 is given with its conserved first and last residue. A D gene is named only where the DNA matches it firmly. Clone size is shown for a subset of rows, as once, few, many or a class of expanded clone.

v_call	d_call	clone_size	j_call	cdr3_aa	cdr3_nt
TRBV19	.	.	TRBJ2-2	CASSIDRGSRRTGELFF	TGTGCCAGTAGTATAGACCGCGGATCCCGCCGAACCGGGGAGCTGTTTTTT
TRBV7-8	.	.	TRBJ1-5	CASTRGPDDHQPQHF	TGTGCCAGCACACGCGGGCCGGACGACCATCAGCCCCAGCATTTT
TRBV19	.	few	TRBJ1-5	CASSIGGQPQHF	TGTGCCAGTAGTATAGGGGGCCAGCCCCAGCATTTT
TRBV7-2	.	.	TRBJ1-2	CASSLDGMGYTF	TGTGCCAGCAGCTTGGATGGGATGGGCTACACCTTC
TRBV19	TRBD1	.	TRBJ1-4	CASRGRDRNEKLFF	TGTGCCAGTAGAGGCCGGGACAGAAATGAAAAACTGTTTTTT
TRBV18	TRBD1	.	TRBJ2-1	CASSSRDRGRRGDYNEQFF	TGTGCCAGCTCATCCCGGGACAGGGGCCGGCGGGGGGATTACAATGAGCAGTTCTTC
TRBV5-1	.	.	TRBJ1-6	CASSLGDQGNPSYNSPLHF	TGCGCCAGCAGCCTGGGAGATCAGGGAAACCCCTCCTATAATTCACCCCTCCACTTT
TRBV6-5	.	.	TRBJ2-7	CASSRPATGYYEQYF	TGTGCCAGCAGCCGCCCTGCCACAGGATACTACGAGCAGTACTTC
TRBV5-5	.	once	TRBJ1-3	CASSTPGAGNTIYF	TGTGCCAGCAGCACCCCGGGAGCTGGAAACACCATATATTTT
TRBV28	.	.	TRBJ1-2	CASSLGSRAIYTF	TGTGCCAGCAGTTTAGGCAGCAGGGCCATTTACACCTTC
TRBV2	TRBD1	.	TRBJ1-4	CASSVNRGAGEKLFF	TGTGCCAGCAGTGTTAACAGGGGGGCGGGTGAAAAACTGTTTTTT
TRBV9	TRBD2	.	TRBJ2-2	CASSLRVTSGNTGELFF	TGTGCCAGCAGCCTTCGAGTGACTAGCGGGAACACCGGGGAGCTGTTTTTT
TRBV11-3	TRBD1	.	TRBJ2-3	CASSEGQGASDTQYF	TGTGCCTCCAGTGAGGGACAGGGGGCGTCGGATACGCAGTATTTT
TRBV4-1	.	.	TRBJ1-1	CASSQGSSVDGDTEAFF	TGCGCCAGCAGCCAAGGCAGTTCGGTGGACGGGGACACTGAAGCTTTCTTT
TRBV9	TRBD1	.	TRBJ2-6	CASSADRQGARFSGANVLTF	TGTGCCAGCAGCGCAGACCGACAGGGGGCACGGTTCTCTGGGGCCAACGTCCTGACTTTC
TRBV28	TRBD1	.	TRBJ1-1	CASRGVRTGAGTEAFF	TGTGCCAGCAGAGGGGTCCGGACAGGGGCGGGTACTGAAGCTTTCTTT
TRBV27	.	.	TRBJ2-5	CASSPWVGGETQYF	TGTGCCAGCAGTCCATGGGTAGGAGGAGAGACCCAGTACTTC
TRBV7-3	.	.	TRBJ1-1	CASSNDQNTEAFF	TGTGCCAGCAGCAATGACCAGAACACTGAAGCTTTCTTT
TRBV10-2	.	.	TRBJ1-3	CASSDGGFAGNTIYF	TGCGCCAGCAGTGACGGGGGCTTTGCTGGAAACACCATATATTTT
TRBV19	TRBD1	.	TRBJ1-1	CAANRGRNTEAFF	TGTGCCGCTAACAGGGGTCGGAACACTGAAGCTTTCTTT
TRBV6-5	.	.	TRBJ1-2	CASSYSGGYGYTF	TGTGCCAGCAGTTACTCTGGGGGCTATGGCTACACCTTC
TRBV5-4	.	.	TRBJ2-5	CASSPGPMQETQYF	TGTGCCAGCAGCCCCGGACCGATGCAAGAGACCCAGTACTTC
TRBV10-3	TRBD1	.	TRBJ2-2	CATLTGIGTGELFF	TGTGCCACCCTGACAGGGATTGGCACCGGGGAGCTGTTTTTT
TRBV7-9	TRBD2	.	TRBJ2-3	CASSLGASGGLTDTQYF	TGTGCCAGCAGCTTAGGGGCTAGCGGGGGGCTGACAGATACGCAGTATTTT
TRBV7-3	TRBD2	.	TRBJ2-1	CASSPLAGEGNEQFF	TGTGCCAGCAGCCCTCTAGCGGGGGAAGGCAATGAGCAGTTCTTC
TRBV5-4	.	few	TRBJ1-1	CASSSGAGEAFF	TGTGCCAGCAGCTCGGGGGCGGGTGAAGCTTTCTTT
TRBV19	.	few	TRBJ2-5	CASSRGGQETQYF	TGTGCCAGTAGTAGAGGGGGTCAAGAGACCCAGTACTTC
TRBV9	TRBD2	.	TRBJ2-5	CASSVSAILAGAQDIQETQYF	TGTGCCAGCAGCGTATCAGCTATACTAGCGGGGGCCCAGGACATACAAGAGACCCAGTACTTC
TRBV5-5	.	.	TRBJ1-6	CASSSLGGPNSPLHF	TGTGCCAGCAGCTCCCTCGGAGGCCCCAATTCACCCCTCCACTTT
TRBV7-6	TRBD2	.	TRBJ2-5	CASSYISGGAGETQYF	TGTGCCAGCAGCTATATAAGCGGGGGGGCCGGAGAGACCCAGTACTTC
TRBV2	TRBD2	.	TRBJ2-2	CASSDTLGLAGELFF	TGTGCCAGCAGCGATACACTAGGACTAGCCGGGGAGCTGTTTTTT
TRBV4-1	.	.	TRBJ1-6	CASSQSLGLAGGGNSPLHF	TGCGCCAGCAGCCAGTCCCTAGGACTGGCGGGGGGCGGTAATTCACCCCTCCACTTT
TRBV28	.	.	TRBJ1-5	CASSSTQQPQHF	TGTGCCAGCAGCTCCACGCAGCAGCCCCAGCATTTT
TRBV28	.	.	TRBJ1-2	CASSPPGGNYGYTF	TGTGCCAGCAGCCCCCCCGGGGGAAACTATGGCTACACCTTC
TRBV7-8	.	.	TRBJ1-5	CASTRGSGEAQHF	TGTGCCAGCACCCGGGGCTCGGGAGAGGCCCAGCATTTT
TRBV2	.	.	TRBJ2-6	CASSESRSSGANVLTF	TGTGCCAGCAGTGAAAGTAGGAGCTCTGGGGCCAACGTCCTGACTTTC
TRBV19	TRBD1	.	TRBJ1-3	CASMNPGQGSGNTIYF	TGTGCCAGTATGAATCCGGGACAGGGTTCGGGAAACACCATATATTTT
TRBV28	.	.	TRBJ2-2	CASLGGANTGELFF	TGTGCCAGTCTCGGAGGCGCGAACACCGGGGAGCTGTTTTTT
TRBV6-1	.	.	TRBJ1-2	CASSEAWGGPGYTF	TGTGCCAGCAGTGAAGCATGGGGGGGGCCTGGCTACACCTTC
TRBV5-1	TRBD1	.	TRBJ2-7	CASSLVGQGSYEQYF	TGCGCCAGCAGCTTGGTGGGACAGGGCTCCTACGAGCAGTACTTC
TRBV6-5	.	.	TRBJ1-6	CASRLGGNSPLHF	TGTGCCAGCAGGTTAGGAGGGAATTCACCCCTCCACTTT
TRBV4-2	TRBD2	.	TRBJ2-7	CASSPRRSGGSSYEQYF	TGTGCCAGCAGCCCAAGGCGTAGCGGGGGGAGCTCCTACGAGCAGTACTTC